The rows below give T cell receptor beta chains drawn from one sample of a study of beta chain features in type 1 diabetes. Clones were sequenced by immunoSEQ multiplex PCR, and TCRdb holds only the in-frame ones, with some missing. Here the sample spans 300,000 or so clones, about a tenth being singletons. Input material: central memory CD4+ T cells from blood. The origin of the receptors is a young man with type 1 diabetes. Both conserved end residues are part of each CDR3.

V gene	J gene	CDR3 protein
TRBV14	TRBJ1-6	CASSLRTDSPLHF
TRBV7-8	TRBJ2-5	CASSWASGQETQYF
TRBV7-2	TRBJ2-3	CASSLVPGWVDTQYF
TRBV29-1	TRBJ1-2	CSVQDDRTGDGYTF
TRBV7-2	TRBJ2-1	CASSPGTGGDEQFF
TRBV5-6	TRBJ2-3	CASSLQSDTQYF
TRBV14	TRBJ1-1	CASSRTTGAEAFF
TRBV30	TRBJ1-2	CAWSPDRHGYTF
TRBV28	TRBJ2-4	CASSQIGPPGGIQYF
TRBV10-3	TRBJ2-2	CAISGTSNTGELFF
TRBV2	TRBJ2-7	CASSLDRGYEQYF
TRBV7-2	TRBJ2-7	CASSSTYRDYEQYF
TRBV5-4	TRBJ2-2	CASSLALSGTGELFF
TRBV6-1	TRBJ2-1	CASSEPSGGYNEQFF
TRBV30	TRBJ1-3	CAWSVSGPASGNTIYF
TRBV6-5	TRBJ2-7	CATGVREQYF
TRBV7-2	TRBJ1-2	CASSLAVTGVSYGYTF
TRBV2	TRBJ1-4	CASSEGREEKLFF
TRBV28	TRBJ1-2	CASSSVGGYGYTF
TRBV11-3	TRBJ2-7	CASSLDAAYEQYF
TRBV5-1	TRBJ1-6	CASSFSGTDNSPLHF
TRBV4-3	TRBJ2-4	CASSQEVIAGGSPAKNIQYF
TRBV6-6	TRBJ2-7	CAIRDKLTYEQYF
TRBV7-2	TRBJ1-2	CASSLGAHNYGYTF
TRBV27	TRBJ1-1	CASSSRQTEHTEAFF
TRBV5-1	TRBJ1-1	CASSPQENTEAFF
TRBV27	TRBJ2-6	CASSLRSGANVLTF
TRBV30	TRBJ2-1	CAWRFAGEAYNEQFF
TRBV7-7	TRBJ2-3	CASSPSSGFSTDTQYF
TRBV7-9	TRBJ2-1	CASSSQTSGGPSYNEQFF
TRBV19	TRBJ2-7	CASSIGSVSYEQYF
TRBV6-6	TRBJ2-5	CASSYGRGGRETQYF
TRBV15	TRBJ2-2	CATSRGLQGADGELFF
TRBV11-2	TRBJ2-7	CASSLEDRSYEQYF
TRBV9	TRBJ1-1	CASSLEPGHTGTEAFF
TRBV29-1	TRBJ2-1	CSVRQGDEQFF
TRBV18	TRBJ1-1	CASSPRFMGQGDTEAFF
TRBV5-1	TRBJ2-3	CASSVGRLSDTQYF
TRBV5-1	TRBJ2-2	CASSLSSNTGELFF
TRBV11-3	TRBJ1-1	CASSLTGGPRTEAFF
TRBV2	TRBJ2-7	CATGVEGEQYF
TRBV4-2	TRBJ1-2	CASSQDRGSGYGYTF
TRBV4-3	TRBJ1-2	CASSQERGSYGYTF
TRBV5-4	TRBJ1-4	CASSYTSGERGKLFF
TRBV7-2	TRBJ2-5	CASSLKRETQYF
TRBV2	TRBJ1-4	CASSATNEKLFF
TRBV7-2	TRBJ2-1	CASSLDRREQFF
TRBV7-9	TRBJ2-2	CASSAPTGATGELFF
TRBV12-2	TRBJ1-2	CASRLAGGSDYGYTF
TRBV30	TRBJ1-5	CAWSVRPGGSLSNQPQHF
TRBV2	TRBJ2-5	CASRDRGLVLETQYF
TRBV7-8	TRBJ2-5	CASSKRQTQETQYF
TRBV6-1	TRBJ1-2	CASSESVQLPYGCTF
TRBV5-6	TRBJ1-6	CASSLGLDPGNSPLHF
TRBV18	TRBJ2-3	CASSPLGTASSSTDTQYF
TRBV5-4	TRBJ1-2	CASSLDNYGYTF
TRBV2	TRBJ2-7	CASSAVAGTPDYGYF